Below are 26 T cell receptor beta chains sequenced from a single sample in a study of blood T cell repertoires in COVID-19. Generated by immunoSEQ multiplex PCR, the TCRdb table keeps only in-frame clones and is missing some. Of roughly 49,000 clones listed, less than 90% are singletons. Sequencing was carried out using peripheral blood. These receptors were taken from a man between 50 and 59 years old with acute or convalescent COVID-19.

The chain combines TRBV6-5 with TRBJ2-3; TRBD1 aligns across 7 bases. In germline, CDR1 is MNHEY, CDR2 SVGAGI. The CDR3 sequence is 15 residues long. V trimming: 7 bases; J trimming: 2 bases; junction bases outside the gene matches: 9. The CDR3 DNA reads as TGTGCCAGCACCTCGGGACAGATACTCACAGATACGCAGTATTTT. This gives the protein CASTSGQILTDTQYF.

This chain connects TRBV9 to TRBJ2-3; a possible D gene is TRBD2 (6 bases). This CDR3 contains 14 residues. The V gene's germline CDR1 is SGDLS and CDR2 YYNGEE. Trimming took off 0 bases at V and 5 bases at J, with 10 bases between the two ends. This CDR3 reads CASSVDFGGDTQYF. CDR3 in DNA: TGTGCCAGCAGCGTAGATTTCGGGGGAGATACGCAGTATTTT.

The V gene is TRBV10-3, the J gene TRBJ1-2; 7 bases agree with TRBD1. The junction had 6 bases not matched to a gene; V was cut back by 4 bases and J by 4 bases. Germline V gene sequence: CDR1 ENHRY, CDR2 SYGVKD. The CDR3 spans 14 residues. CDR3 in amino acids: CAISAITGAYGYTF. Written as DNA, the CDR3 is TGTGCCATCAGTGCGATTACAGGGGCCTATGGCTACACCTTC.

The CDR3 is CATSRVSGNTEAFF. For the CDR3, the DNA is TGTGCCACCAGCAGAGTTTCAGGGAACACTGAAGCTTTCTTT. The J gene is TRBJ1-1, the V gene TRBV15, with D unresolved. Germline V gene sequence: CDR1 LNHNV, CDR2 YYDKDF (reference sequence). The CDR3 covers 14 residues. V lost 1 base and J 1 base, leaving 7 bases between the germline ends.

The CDR3: CASSFMPGETQYF. For the CDR3, the DNA is TGCGCCAGCAGCTTCATGCCCGGGGAGACCCAGTACTTC. The genes are TRBV5-1 and TRBJ2-5; D call uncertain. From germline, CDR1 is SGHRS and CDR2 YFSETQ. V lost 2 bases and J lost 5, with 10 bases in between. The CDR3 has 13 residues.

The CDR3 is CASSGPLAGNTGELFF. The CDR3 bases are TGCGCCAGCAGTGGGCCTCTAGCGGGGAACACCGGGGAGCTGTTTTTT. V usage is TRBV10-1 and J usage is TRBJ2-2; 8 bases are shared with TRBD2. The V gene's germline CDR1 is WNHNN and CDR2 SYGVQD (reference sequence). This CDR3 comprises 16 residues. The V segment lost 4 bases and the J segment 1 base; nucleotides outside the gene matches: 5.

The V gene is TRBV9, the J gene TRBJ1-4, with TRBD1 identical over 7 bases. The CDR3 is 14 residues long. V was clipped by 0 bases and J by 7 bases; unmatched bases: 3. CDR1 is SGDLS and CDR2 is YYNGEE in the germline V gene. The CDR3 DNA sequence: TGTGCCAGCAGCGTAGTGGCAGGGGGTGAAAAACTGTTTTTT. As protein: CASSVVAGGEKLFF.

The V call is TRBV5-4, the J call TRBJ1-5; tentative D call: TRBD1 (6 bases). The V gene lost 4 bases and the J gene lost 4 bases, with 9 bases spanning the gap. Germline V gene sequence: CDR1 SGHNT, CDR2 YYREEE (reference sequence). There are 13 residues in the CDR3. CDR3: CASSRGGNQPQHF. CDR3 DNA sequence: TGTGCCAGCAGCAGGGGGGGGAATCAGCCCCAGCATTTT.

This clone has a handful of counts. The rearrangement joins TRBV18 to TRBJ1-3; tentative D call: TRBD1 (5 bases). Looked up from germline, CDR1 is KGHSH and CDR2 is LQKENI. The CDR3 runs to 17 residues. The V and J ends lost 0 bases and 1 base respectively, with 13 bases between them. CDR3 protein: CASSPPDLWTSGNTIYF. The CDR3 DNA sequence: TGTGCCAGCTCACCACCGGACCTCTGGACATCTGGAAACACCATATATTTT.

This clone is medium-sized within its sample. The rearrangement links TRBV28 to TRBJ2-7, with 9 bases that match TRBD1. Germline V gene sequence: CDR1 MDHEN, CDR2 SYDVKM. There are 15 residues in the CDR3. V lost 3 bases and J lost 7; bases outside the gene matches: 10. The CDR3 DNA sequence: TGTGCCAGCAGTTTCTGGGACAGGGAGGTCGAAGAGCAGTACTTC. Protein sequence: CASSFWDREVEEQYF.

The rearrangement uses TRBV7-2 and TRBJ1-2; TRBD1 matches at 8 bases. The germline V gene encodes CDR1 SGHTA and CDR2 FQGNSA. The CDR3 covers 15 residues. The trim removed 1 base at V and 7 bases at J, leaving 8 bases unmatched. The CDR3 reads CASSLGRNRGSGYTF. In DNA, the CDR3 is TGTGCCAGCAGCTTAGGACGGAACAGGGGGTCTGGCTACACCTTC.

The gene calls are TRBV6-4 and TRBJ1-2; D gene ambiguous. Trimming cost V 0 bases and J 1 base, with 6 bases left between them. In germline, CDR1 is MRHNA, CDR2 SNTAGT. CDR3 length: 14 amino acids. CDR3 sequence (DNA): TGTGCCAGCAGTGACTCGACTGTTAACTATGGCTACACCTTC. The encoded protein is CASSDSTVNYGYTF.

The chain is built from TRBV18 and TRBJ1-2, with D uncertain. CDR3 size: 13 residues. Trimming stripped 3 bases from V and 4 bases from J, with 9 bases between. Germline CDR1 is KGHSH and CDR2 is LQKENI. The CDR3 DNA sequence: TGTGCCAGCTCACCGGGAGTCCTCTATGGCTACACCTTC. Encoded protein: CASSPGVLYGYTF.

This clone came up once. Here the CDR3 DNA reads TGTGCCAGCAGTTTTGGGTCAGGGCTCAGCAATCAGCCCCAGCATTTT. Protein sequence: CASSFGSGLSNQPQHF. The chain recombines TRBV27 with TRBJ1-5, with TRBD1 as a possible D gene (5 bases). V was trimmed by 3 bases and J by 1 base, leaving 13 bases between them. Germline assignment: CDR1 MNHEY and CDR2 SMNVEV (reference sequence). The CDR3 has 16 amino acids.

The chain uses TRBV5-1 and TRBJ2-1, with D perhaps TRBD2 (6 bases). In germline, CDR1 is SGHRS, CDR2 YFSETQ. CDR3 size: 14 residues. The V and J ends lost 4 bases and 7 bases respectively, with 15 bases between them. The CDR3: CASSNLAATNEQFF. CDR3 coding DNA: TGCGCCAGCAGCAACTTAGCGGCTACTAATGAGCAGTTCTTC.

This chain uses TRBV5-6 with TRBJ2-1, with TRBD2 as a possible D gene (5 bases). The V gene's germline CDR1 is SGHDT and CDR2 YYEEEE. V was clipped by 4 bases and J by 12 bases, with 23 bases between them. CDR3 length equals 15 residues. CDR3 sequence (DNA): TGTGCCAGCAGCGGACGGACTGGCCTGCTTGAGGTGCAGTTCTTC. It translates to CASSGRTGLLEVQFF. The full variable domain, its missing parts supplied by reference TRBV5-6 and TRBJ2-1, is DAGVTQSPTHLIKTRGQQVTLRCSPKSGHDTVSWYQQALGQGPQFIFQYYEEEERQRGNFPDRFSGHQFPNYSSELNVNALLLGDSALYLCASSGRTGLLEVQFFGPGTRLTVL.

This chain's CDR3 is CASSLEPGIQPQHF. CDR3 DNA: TGCGCCAGCAGCTTGGAGCCGGGGATTCAGCCCCAGCATTTT. The J gene is TRBJ1-5, the V gene TRBV5-1; D is ambiguous. V lost 0 bases to trimming and J lost 6 bases, with 10 bases between them. The CDR3 contains 14 residues. Germline V gives CDR1 SGHRS, CDR2 YFSETQ.

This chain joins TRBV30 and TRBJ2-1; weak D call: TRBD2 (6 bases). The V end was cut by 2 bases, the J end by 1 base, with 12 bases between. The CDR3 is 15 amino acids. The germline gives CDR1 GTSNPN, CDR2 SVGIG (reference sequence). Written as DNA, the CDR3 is TGTGCCTGGAGTCATATCGGGGGATCCTACAATGAGCAGTTCTTC. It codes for CAWSHIGGSYNEQFF.

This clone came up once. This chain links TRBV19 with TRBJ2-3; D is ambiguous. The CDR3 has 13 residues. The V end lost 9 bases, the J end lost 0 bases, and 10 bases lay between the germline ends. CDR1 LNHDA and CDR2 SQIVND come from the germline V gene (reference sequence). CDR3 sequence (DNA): TGTGCCAGCGAGTTAACTAGCACAGATACGCAGTATTTT. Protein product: CASELTSTDTQYF.

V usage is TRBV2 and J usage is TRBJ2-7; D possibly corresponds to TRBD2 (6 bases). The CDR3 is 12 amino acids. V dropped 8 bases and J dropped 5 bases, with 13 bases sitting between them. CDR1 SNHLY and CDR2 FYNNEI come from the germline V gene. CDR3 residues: CASEPGVDEQYF. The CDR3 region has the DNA TGTGCCAGCGAACCGGGAGTGGACGAGCAGTACTTC.

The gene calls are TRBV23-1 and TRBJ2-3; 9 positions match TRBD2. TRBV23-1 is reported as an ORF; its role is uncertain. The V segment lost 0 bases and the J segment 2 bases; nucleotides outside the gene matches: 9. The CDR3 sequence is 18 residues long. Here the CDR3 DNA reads TGCGCCAGCAGTCAATCGTCTAGCGGGACGAAGGACACAGATACGCAGTATTTT. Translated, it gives CASSQSSSGTKDTDTQYF.

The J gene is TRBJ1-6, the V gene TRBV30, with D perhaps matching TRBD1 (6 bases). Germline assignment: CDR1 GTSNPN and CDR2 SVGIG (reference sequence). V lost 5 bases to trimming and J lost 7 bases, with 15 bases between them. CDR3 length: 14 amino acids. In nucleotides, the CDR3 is TGTGCCTGGGTAACAGGGTTGGCGAATTCACCCCTCCACTTT. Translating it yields CAWVTGLANSPLHF.

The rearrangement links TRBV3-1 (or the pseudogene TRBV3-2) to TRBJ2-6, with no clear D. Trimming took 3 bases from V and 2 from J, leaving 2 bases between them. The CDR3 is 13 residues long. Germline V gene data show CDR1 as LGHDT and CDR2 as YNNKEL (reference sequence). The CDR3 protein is CASSHTGANVLTF. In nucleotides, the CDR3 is TGTGCCAGCAGCCACACTGGGGCCAACGTCCTGACTTTC.

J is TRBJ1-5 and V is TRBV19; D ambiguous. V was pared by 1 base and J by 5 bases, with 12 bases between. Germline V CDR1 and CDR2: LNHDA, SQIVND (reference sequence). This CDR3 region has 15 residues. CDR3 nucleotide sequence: TGTGCCAGTAGTATAGGGCAGGTGCATTATCAGCCCCAGCATTTT. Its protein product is CASSIGQVHYQPQHF.

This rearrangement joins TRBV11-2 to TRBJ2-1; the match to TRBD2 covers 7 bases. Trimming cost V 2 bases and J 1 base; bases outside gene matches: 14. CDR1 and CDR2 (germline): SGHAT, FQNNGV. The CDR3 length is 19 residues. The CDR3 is CASSLIRATGLYSYNEQFF. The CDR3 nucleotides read TGTGCCAGCAGCTTAATTCGGGCGACGGGACTATATTCCTACAATGAGCAGTTCTTC.

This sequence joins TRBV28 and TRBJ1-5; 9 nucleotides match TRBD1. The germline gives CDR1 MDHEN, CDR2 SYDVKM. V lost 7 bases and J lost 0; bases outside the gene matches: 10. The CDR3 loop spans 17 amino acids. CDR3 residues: CASKPGQGRYSNQPQHF. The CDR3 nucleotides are TGTGCCAGCAAACCGGGACAGGGTCGTTATAGCAATCAGCCCCAGCATTTT.